This T cell receptor (beta chain) was found in a study of beta chain features in type 1 diabetes. Trimming removed 0 bases from V and 7 bases from J, with 15 bases in between. The V gene's germline CDR1 is LNHNV and CDR2 YYDKDF (reference sequence). The CDR3 totals 15 residues. As every portion of the isolated RNA was reverse transcribed, the sequencing read expressed TCRB transcripts. Assay: immunoSEQ multiplex PCR; the TCRdb copy retains only in-frame clones and omits some. The data show hundreds of thousands of clones, about 32% seen once. A few counts support this clone. The antigen is not known. Overall study findings and caveats: Comparison showed that naive, central memory and Treg TCRB repertoires appeared more similar among patients than among healthy donors. Type 1 diabetes patients showed fewer insertions and more deletions at VDJ junctions.

CD4+ naive, central memory, regulatory and stem cell-like memory subsets were isolated by sorting on CD45RO/CCR7/CD25/CD127/CD95/CD27. The sequence was obtained from a man younger than 35 in good health. The V gene is TRBV15, the J gene TRBJ1-2; tentatively, D is TRBD1 (5 bases). Sequenced input: naive CD4+ T cells from blood. CDR3 sequence reads: CATSRDPEGMAGYTF. In DNA form, the CDR3 reads TGTGCCACCAGCAGAGACCCCGAGGGGATGGCTGGCTACACCTTC.